This T cell receptor (beta chain) was sequenced for a study of CD8 T cells in ankylosing spondylitis. Study-wide points: Within ankylosing spondylitis blood, a TCR beta motif made up of fewer than ten highly homologous variants appeared to be characteristic. The disease-linked clones had a CD8+ phenotype and low blood frequencies. It was reported that disease-linked clones were significantly enriched in matched ankylosing spondylitis synovial fluid. A subset of motif variants has previously been described in the synovial fluid and blood of reactive arthritis.

Germline values: CDR1 SGHTS, CDR2 YDEGEE. The CDR3 covers 16 residues. Trimming pared 1 base from V and 0 bases from J, leaving 12 bases between. Quantitative 5'-RACE with molecular barcodes produced the TCR beta libraries. In TCRdb, the 5' RACE reads were re-called with MiXCR into one record per CDR3 protein. The table has roughly 700,000 distinct CDR3 sequences, 15% to 20% seen once; the top ten hold under 20%. As for this clonotype: The antigen is not known.

Source material: blood, either unsorted or a sorted T cell fraction (not recorded which). The chain recombines TRBV5-8 with TRBJ2-3; the D gene is possibly TRBD2 (6 bases). This clonotype originated in a male donor with ankylosing spondylitis. In DNA form, the CDR3 reads TGTGCCAGCAGCTTGTATGGGGGGTCTAGCACAGATACGCAGTATTTT. The encoded protein is CASSLYGGSSTDTQYF.